This T cell receptor (beta chain) appears in the sequencing data of a study of blood T cells in healthy people across ages. It was with a sample-barcoded 5' primer and a J-beta primer mix that a second PCR of roughly 7 to 12 cycles was run. Every cDNA was tagged by a template-switch adaptor with 12 random nucleotides. From the 5' RACE reads, TCRdb called clonotypes with MiXCR, one entry per CDR3 protein. Here the sample spans hundreds of thousands of distinct CDR3 sequences, 45% to 60% being singletons. About this clonotype itself: Its target is not known.

Study outcomes and limitations: Compared with aged donors, long-lived donors showed fewer expanded clones, suggesting selection. PBMCs were not sorted, which prevented a conclusive comparison of naive versus antigen-experienced cells.

This CDR3 is 15 amino acids long. Germline CDR1 reads SGHRS; CDR2 reads YFSETQ. V shed 2 bases and J shed 5 bases, with 17 bases lying between them. Sequenced sample: blood. This chain uses TRBV5-1 with TRBJ2-7; D might be TRBD1 (6 bases). The TCR originated in a woman of 80 years or more in good health. The CDR3 spells CASSFGQGPLHEQYF. The CDR3 DNA follows: TGCGCCAGCAGCTTTGGTCAGGGGCCTCTACACGAGCAGTACTTC.